This T cell receptor (beta chain) was retrieved from a study of neoadjuvant anti-PD-1 for oral cavity cancer. Study background: Most patients had three to four biweekly doses of 3 mg/kg nivolumab before resection. General observations from the study: Each response group had just a few patients in TCR analyses.

The CDR3 contains 14 residues. V trimming: 2 bases; J trimming: 0 bases; junction bases outside the gene matches: 2. Looked up from germline, CDR1 is SQVTM and CDR2 is ANQGSEA. The time point was: after neoadjuvant nivolumab, at surgical resection. Patients had HPV-negative, locally advanced oral cavity squamous cell carcinoma. Regarding this clone: The antigen is not known.

Sequencing used immunoSEQ multiplex PCR; TCRdb keeps in-frame clones, though not all of them. The data contain 55,000 to 75,000 clones, 85% to 90% of them singletons. Sequenced here: PBMCs, sampled after nivolumab (anti-PD-1) treatment. The chain uses TRBV29-1 and TRBJ2-3; the match to TRBD2 covers 7 bases. This sequence was found in a person aged 35 to 85 with oral cavity squamous cell carcinoma. In DNA form, the CDR3 reads TGCAGCGTTGAACGGGGGGATAGCACAGATACGCAGTATTTT. Its translation: CSVERGDSTDTQYF.